The clone carrying this T cell receptor beta chain was detected many times. Its specificity is not known. These data originate in a study of spatial heterogeneity in lung cancer. Overall study results and limits: Expanded alpha and beta TCR counts within tumors tracked tumor mutation counts.

TCR cDNA molecules each had a unique molecular identifier. TCRdb itself ran the 5' RACE reads through MiXCR, one entry per CDR3 protein. This table has approximately 94,000 distinct CDR3 sequences, 3.5% to 5% appearing once. Time point given: sample taken at primary tumor resection. The approximately 79 donors had untreated early-stage non-small cell lung cancer. Whole RNA obtained from tumor, nontumor lung or frozen PBMC underwent sequencing without sorting. The CDR3 runs to 15 residues. The V and J ends lost 5 bases and 2 bases respectively, with 14 bases between them. CDR1 is PRHDT, CDR2 FYEKMQ, per germline (reference sequence).

The gene calls are TRBV13 and TRBJ2-3; D gene uncertain. Sequenced material: lung tumor tissue, taken at surgery. This TCR was recovered from a male donor with early-stage non-small cell lung cancer. The CDR3 DNA sequence: TGTGCCAGCAGCGCCATAGCCGAAAACACAGATACGCAGTATTTT. It yields the protein CASSAIAENTDTQYF.